This T cell receptor beta chain was captured in a study of blood T cell repertoires in COVID-19. Study overall: Both acute and convalescent COVID-19 samples were obtained from the United States, Italy and Spain.

Authors' data handling: Nucleated cell counts were estimated from reference gene primer amplification. Some clones are missing from TCRdb's copy, which holds only in-frame ones; the method was immunoSEQ multiplex PCR. V, J and clone size were drawn from that table, and D and trimming were deduced from the DNA. The data contain roughly 250,000 clones, 84% of them singletons. The germline V gene encodes CDR1 SGHRS and CDR2 YFSETQ. The CDR3 is made up of 14 amino acids. Trimming at V came to 4 bases and at J to 8 bases, leaving 4 bases not matched to a gene. The sample holds a few counts of this clone. This chain links TRBV5-1 with TRBJ1-6; 9 positions agree with TRBD1. Material for sequencing was peripheral blood. The clonotype comes from a human donor in a cohort sampled during active COVID-19. CDR3 DNA sequence: TGCGCCAGCAGCCCGGGACAGGGTTATTCACCCCTCCACTTT. It is translated as CASSPGQGYSPLHF.